Given below is one T cell receptor (beta chain) in context. What it binds is unknown. This CDR3 comprises 14 residues. Trimming stripped 2 bases from V and 7 bases from J, with 15 bases between. Germline V gene lookup returns CDR1 SGHAT and CDR2 FQNNGV. The sample comes from a study of T cell responses to AZD1222 COVID-19 vaccine. Overall study findings and caveats: Most donors were white British, females outnumbered males, and clonal diversity was possibly underestimated. It was only after the peak T cell response that any repertoires were sampled.

Profiling relied on immunoSEQ multiplex PCR, and the TCRdb table lists in-frame clones only, not all of them. Seen here are about 170,000 clones, around 89% observed once, and the top ten hold roughly 4.3%. The TCR sequence derives from an adult who received the MenACWY meningococcal vaccine as a control. The sample here was peripheral blood, taken 28 days after the second dose of the MenACWY control vaccine. The V call is TRBV11-2, the J call TRBJ2-7; perhaps TRBD1 as D (6 bases). CDR3 DNA: TGTGCCAGCAGCTTAATCAGGGGTCCGAGGGAGCAGTACTTC. Translating it yields CASSLIRGPREQYF. Combining the CDR3 with reference TRBV11-2 and TRBJ2-7 gives the whole variable domain EAGVAQSPRYKIIEKRQSVAFWCNPISGHATLYWYQQILGQGPKLLIQFQNNGVVDDSQLPKDRFSAERLKGVDSTLKIQPAKLEDSAVYLCASSLIRGPREQYFGPGTRLTVT.